The 20 T cell receptor beta chains below all came from one sample that was sequenced in a study of identical twins. One entry per CDR3 protein, called by TCRdb with MiXCR from the 5' RACE reads. The profile covers around 670,000 distinct CDR3 sequences, with 5.5% to 6.5% appearing a single time and around 1.9% taken by the ten largest. Sequenced sample: naive T cells sorted from blood. The receptors were sampled from a man between 18 and 29 years old in good health.

This clonotype has just a few counts. V and J are TRBV10-2 and TRBJ2-7; the D gene is possibly TRBD1 (6 bases). This CDR3 is built from 14 residues. V was clipped by 3 bases and J by 4 bases, with 13 bases between them. Germline V lookup: CDR1 WSHSY, CDR2 SAAADI. In nucleotides, the CDR3 is TGCGCCAGCAGTGACCGGGACACCCTTTACGAGCAGTACGTC. Its translation is CASSDRDTLYEQYV.

This clonotype has a count of ten or more. This chain uses TRBV6-2 or TRBV6-3 with TRBJ2-7; 7 bases agree with TRBD1. This CDR3 has 13 amino acids. Germline V gives CDR1 MNHEY, CDR2 SVGEGT. V dropped 6 bases and J dropped 6; count of bases not matched to a gene: 8. CDR3 bases: TGTGCCAGCAGCAACAGGGGCCGGCTCGAGCAGTACTTC. Translated: CASSNRGRLEQYF.

This clonotype was counted a few times. The chain employs TRBV6-2 or TRBV6-3 and TRBJ1-1; D remains ambiguous. CDR3 size: 14 residues. In germline, CDR1 is MNHEY, CDR2 SVGEGT. Trimming took 6 bases from V and 6 from J, leaving 17 bases between them. The CDR3 coding sequence is TGTGCCAGCAGAACCATGGGCGGTCGGCCTGAAGCTTTCTTT. Residues: CASRTMGGRPEAFF.

This clonotype was counted between two and nine times. The chain uses TRBV20-1 and TRBJ2-7, with D possibly matching TRBD2 (6 bases). Germline V lookup: CDR1 DFQATT, CDR2 SNEGSKA (reference sequence). The CDR3 contains 12 residues. Trimming cost V 5 bases and J 1 base, with 9 bases left between them. CDR3 residues: CSAQEGSYEQYF. CDR3 sequence (DNA): TGCAGTGCTCAGGAGGGTTCCTACGAGCAGTACTTC.

This clonotype came up many times. The chain couples TRBV20-1 to TRBJ1-1, with D maybe TRBD1 (5 bases). This CDR3 comprises 14 residues. V dropped 6 bases and J dropped 2 bases, with 16 bases sitting between them. Germline V gene data show CDR1 as DFQATT and CDR2 as SNEGSKA (reference sequence). DNA of the CDR3: TGCAGTGCGAGACGTAGGGGCGCAAACACTGAAGCTTTCTTT. As protein: CSARRRGANTEAFF.

This clonotype occurred many times. The chain recombines TRBV6-1 with TRBJ2-1, with D perhaps matching TRBD1 (6 bases). V lost 6 bases to trimming and J lost 4 bases, with 13 bases between them. This CDR3 spans 14 amino acids. Per germline, CDR1 MNHNS and CDR2 SASEGT. The CDR3 nucleotides are TGTGCCAGCAGAGGGGCCGGACAGTACAATGAGCAGTTCTTC. Its protein is CASRGAGQYNEQFF.

This clonotype was counted a few times. The chain joins TRBV7-9 to TRBJ2-1; D possibly matches TRBD1 or TRBD2 (5 bases each). The V end lost 0 bases, the J end lost 4 bases, and 13 bases lay between the germline ends. Per the germline V gene, CDR1 is SEHNR and CDR2 is FQNEAQ (reference sequence). The CDR3 has 16 amino acids. As DNA, the CDR3 is TGTGCCAGCAGCTTAGCTACCGGGACGCCATACAATGAGCAGTTCTTC. Translation: CASSLATGTPYNEQFF. The variable domain in full, completed from reference TRBV7-9 and TRBJ2-1, reads DTGVSQNPRHKITKRGQNVTFRCDPISEHNRLYWYRQTLGQGPEFLTYFQNEAQLEKSRLLSDRFSAERPKGSFSTLEIQRTEQGDSAMYLCASSLATGTPYNEQFFGPGTRLTVL.

This clonotype was observed many times. J is TRBJ2-3 and V is TRBV20-1; no clear D gene. V dropped 3 bases and J dropped 0 bases, with 7 bases sitting between them. The germline V gene encodes CDR1 DFQATT and CDR2 SNEGSKA (reference sequence). The CDR3 extends over 13 amino acids. This chain's CDR3 is CSASNPSTDTQYF. The CDR3 region has the DNA TGCAGTGCTAGTAACCCCAGCACAGATACGCAGTATTTT.

The J gene is TRBJ2-7, the V gene TRBV6-2 or TRBV6-3; 7 bases align to TRBD2. The J segment lost 4 bases and the V segment lost 7 bases, leaving 10 bases of the junction unmatched. Germline V gene lookup returns CDR1 MNHEY and CDR2 SVGEGT. The CDR3 totals 14 residues. This CDR3 reads CASKHRDYPYEQYV. The DNA of the CDR3 is TGTGCCAGCAAACACCGGGACTACCCTTACGAGCAGTACGTC.

This clonotype was seen repeatedly, ten times or more. The chain joins TRBV6-1 to TRBJ2-5; 11 bases line up with TRBD1. Germline V lookup: CDR1 MNHNS, CDR2 SASEGT. The V and J ends lost 6 bases and 4 bases, in that order; junction bases with no gene match: 7. The CDR3 covers 15 residues. The CDR3 sequence: CASRGTGGFGETQYF. CDR3 nucleotides: TGTGCCAGCAGAGGGACAGGGGGTTTTGGAGAGACCCAGTACTTC.

The rearrangement joins TRBV7-9 to TRBJ1-4; D is unresolved. From germline, CDR1 is SEHNR and CDR2 FQNEAQ (reference sequence). V was clipped by 3 bases and J by 5 bases, with 16 bases between them. The CDR3 is 16 amino acids. CDR3 sequence (DNA): TGTGCCAGCAGCTTCGGGTTAGGCAGTCAAAATGAAAAACTGTTTTTT. It encodes CASSFGLGSQNEKLFF.

This clonotype has just a few counts. The V gene is TRBV7-9, the J gene TRBJ2-1, with unresolved D. CDR3 length: 13 amino acids. The germline CDR1 and CDR2 sequences are SEHNR and FQNEAQ (reference sequence). V was clipped by 5 bases and J by 9 bases, with 14 bases between them. DNA of the CDR3: TGTGCCAGCAGCCTTAGACCCGGCGGTGAGCAGTTCTTC. Its translation: CASSLRPGGEQFF.

This clonotype has a count of ten or more. The V gene is TRBV7-2, the J gene TRBJ2-1, with 10 bases aligning to TRBD2. The V segment lost 5 bases and the J segment 6 bases; nucleotides outside the gene matches: 7. CDR3 size: 15 residues. Germline loops: CDR1 SGHTA, CDR2 FQGNSA. The CDR3 region has the DNA TGTGCCAGCAGCGTAAAAGGACTAGCGGCCAATGAGCAGTTCTTC. Protein sequence: CASSVKGLAANEQFF. Full variable domain (missing parts from reference TRBV7-2 and TRBJ2-1): GAGVSQSPSNKVTEKGKDVELRCDPISGHTALYWYRQSLGQGLEFLIYFQGNSAPDKSGLPSDRFSAERTGGSVSTLTIQRTQQEDSAVYLCASSVKGLAANEQFFGPGTRLTVL.

The chain couples TRBV20-1 to TRBJ1-1; no clear D. Looked up from germline, CDR1 is DFQATT and CDR2 is SNEGSKA (reference sequence). The CDR3 consists of 12 residues. Trimming removed 5 bases from V and 0 bases from J, with 7 bases in between. This CDR3 is CSAWTLNTEAFF. DNA for the CDR3: TGCAGTGCTTGGACCTTGAACACTGAAGCTTTCTTT.

This clonotype was recorded a few times. The chain carries TRBV11-2 and TRBJ2-7; weak D call: TRBD1 (6 bases). Trimming stripped 5 bases from V and 4 bases from J, with 24 bases between. The germline V gene encodes CDR1 SGHAT and CDR2 FQNNGV. This CDR3 spans 17 amino acids. The CDR3, as DNA: TGTGCCAGCAGCACCAGTTTGGGTCAGGGGCTACCATACGAGCAGTACGTC. Its translation is CASSTSLGQGLPYEQYV.

A note on this clonotype: Since a much larger clone is just one base distant, this may be a read error. The chain couples TRBV20-1 to TRBJ2-1; 7 bases map to TRBD2. Per the germline V gene, CDR1 is DFQATT and CDR2 is SNEGSKA (reference sequence). The J segment lost 3 bases and the V segment lost 2 bases, leaving 13 bases of the junction unmatched. The CDR3 has 17 residues. This chain's CDR3 is CSARKIGAASGYNEQFF. The CDR3 bases are TGCAGTGCTAGAAAAATTGGGGCGGCTAGCGGCTACAATGAGCAGTTCTTC.

This rearrangement joins TRBV6-1 to TRBJ1-3, with D hard to call. This CDR3 spans 13 amino acids. Germline CDR1 reads MNHNS; CDR2 reads SASEGT. The V gene lost 6 bases and the J gene lost 5 bases, with 11 bases spanning the gap. The CDR3 spells CASRAGGRNTIYF. CDR3 bases: TGTGCCAGCAGGGCCGGTGGAAGAAACACCATATATTTT.

This clonotype was counted a few times. The rearrangement links TRBV4-2 to TRBJ2-1, with unresolved D. Trimming pared 1 base from V and 9 bases from J, leaving 10 bases between. CDR3 length: 13 amino acids. Germline CDR1 reads LGHNA; CDR2 reads YNFKEQ. In DNA form, the CDR3 reads TGTGCCAGCAGCCAAGGGACGGTGGGTGAGCAGTTCTTC. It codes for CASSQGTVGEQFF.

This clonotype turned up a few times. The chain carries TRBV5-1 and TRBJ2-2; 8 bases match TRBD2. Germline loops: CDR1 SGHRS, CDR2 YFSETQ. With 7 bases clipped from V and 5 bases from J, the junction kept 7 bases outside the gene matches. The CDR3 runs 14 residues. This CDR3 reads CASLPGGLTGELFF. For the CDR3, the DNA is TGCGCCAGCCTCCCGGGAGGGCTGACCGGGGAGCTGTTTTTT.

This clonotype was counted a few times. The chain links TRBV29-1 to TRBJ1-6; perhaps TRBD1 as D (6 bases). CDR3 length equals 15 residues. The germline CDR1 and CDR2 sequences are SQVTM and ANQGSEA. V was cut by 7 bases and J by 2 bases, with 15 bases left in between. The CDR3 nucleotides read TGCAGCGCCAGAACAGGGACGGCCTATAATTCACCCCTCCACTTT. It is translated as CSARTGTAYNSPLHF.